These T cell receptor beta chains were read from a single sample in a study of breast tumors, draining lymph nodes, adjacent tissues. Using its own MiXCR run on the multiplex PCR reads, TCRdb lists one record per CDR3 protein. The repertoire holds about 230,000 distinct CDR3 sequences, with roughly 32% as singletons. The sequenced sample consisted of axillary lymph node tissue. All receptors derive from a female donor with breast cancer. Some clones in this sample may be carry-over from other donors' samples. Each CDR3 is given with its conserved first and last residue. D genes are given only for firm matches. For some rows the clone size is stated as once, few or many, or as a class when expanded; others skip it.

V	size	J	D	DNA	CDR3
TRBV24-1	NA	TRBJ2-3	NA	TGTGCCACCAGTGATCCCGGGACGGGCTACACAGATGCACAGTATTTT	CATSDPGTGYTDAQYF
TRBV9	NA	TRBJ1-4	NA	TGTGCCAGCAGCGCGGGGCGGAGGGGTGAAAAACTGTCTTTT	CASSAGRRGEKLSF
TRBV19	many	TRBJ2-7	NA	TGTGCCAGTAGTAGTCTGACCGGGATGGACGAGCAGTACTTC	CASSSLTGMDEQYF
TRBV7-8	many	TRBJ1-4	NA	TGTGCCAGCAGCTTAGTGCAGGGAGTAAATGGAAAACTGTTTTTT	CASSLVQGVNGKLFF
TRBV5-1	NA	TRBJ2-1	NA	TGCGCCAGCAGCTTGGCCCCGAATGAGCAGCTCTTC	CASSLAPNEQLF
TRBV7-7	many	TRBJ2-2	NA	TGTGCTAGCAGCTTAGCACCGAACACCGGGGAGCTGTTTTTT	CASSLAPNTGELFF
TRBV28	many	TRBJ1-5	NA	TGTGCCAGCCAAAATAGCAATCAGCCCCAGCATTTT	CASQNSNQPQHF
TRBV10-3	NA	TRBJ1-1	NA	TGTGCCATCAGTGAGTCGAGAGTAGTTGGGGGGAACACTGAAGCTTTCTTT	CAISESRVVGGNTEAFF
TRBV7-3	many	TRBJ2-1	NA	TGTGCCAGCAGCTCGGAGTACCCTTACAATGAGCAGTTCTTC	CASSSEYPYNEQFF
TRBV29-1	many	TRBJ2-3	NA	TGCAGCGTTGAGCGCCGACAGCTAAGCACAGATACGCAGTATTTT	CSVERRQLSTDTQYF
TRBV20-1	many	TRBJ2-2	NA	TGCAGTGCGGGAGCGGAAGGGGGGACCGGGGAGCTGTTTTTT	CSAGAEGGTGELFF
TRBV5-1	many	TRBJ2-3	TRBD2	TGCGCCAGCAGCTTGGAGCGGGAGGGTGTGGATACGCAGTATTTT	CASSLEREGVDTQYF
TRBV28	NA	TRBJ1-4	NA	TGTGCCAGCCGAGACGGGATGGGGAACGGTGAAAAACTGTTTTTT	CASRDGMGNGEKLFF
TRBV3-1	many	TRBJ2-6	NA	TGTGCCAGCAGCCCGAATACTGGGGCCAACGTCCTGACTTTC	CASSPNTGANVLTF
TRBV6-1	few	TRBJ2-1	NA	TGTGCCAGCGCCCTTTCGGGGCGCTACAATGAGCAGTTCTTC	CASALSGRYNEQFF
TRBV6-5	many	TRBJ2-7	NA	TGTGCCAGCAGGGATGACGGGGGAGTCTACGAGCAGTACTTC	CASRDDGGVYEQYF
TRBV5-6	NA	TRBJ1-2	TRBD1	TGTGCCAGCAGTTCGGGACAGAGACGCTATGGCTACACCTTC	CASSSGQRRYGYTF
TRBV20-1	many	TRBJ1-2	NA	TGCAGTGCTAGGAATACGGCTAACTATGGCTACACCTTC	CSARNTANYGYTF
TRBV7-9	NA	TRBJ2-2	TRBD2	TGTGCCAGCAGCTTTCCGGGACTAGCGGGAGGAGGCGCCGGGGAGCTGTTTTTT	CASSFPGLAGGGAGELFF
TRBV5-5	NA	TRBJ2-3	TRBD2	TGTGCCAGCAGCCTACCTAGCGGGAGGGCCCTTAGCACAGATACGCAGTATTTT	CASSLPSGRALSTDTQYF
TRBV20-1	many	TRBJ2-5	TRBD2	TGCAGTGCTAGAGATGGGACTAGCGGGAGCGAGACCCAGTACTTC	CSARDGTSGSETQYF
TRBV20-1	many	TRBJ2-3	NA	TGCAGTGCCAATCAGGGGAATCGCCGCACAGATACGCAGTATTTT	CSANQGNRRTDTQYF
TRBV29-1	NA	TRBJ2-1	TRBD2	TGCAGCGTGGGCGGGAGGGCCAACGATGAGCAGTTCTTC	CSVGGRANDEQFF
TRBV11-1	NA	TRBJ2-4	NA	TGTGCCAGCAGCTTAGAAGGAGCCAAAAACATTCAGTACTTC	CASSLEGAKNIQYF
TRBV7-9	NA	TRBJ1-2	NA	TGTGCCAGCAGCTTAGAGGCGGCGGGCTACACCTTC	CASSLEAAGYTF
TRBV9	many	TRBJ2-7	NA	TGTGCCAGCAGCGTAGGGGATCGCGAGCAGTACTTC	CASSVGDREQYF
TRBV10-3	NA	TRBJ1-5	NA	TGTGCCATCAGTGCGACTACACAGGGCGGTAGTATCAATCAGCCCCAGCATTTT	CAISATTQGGSINQPQHF
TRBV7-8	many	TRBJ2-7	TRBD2	TGTGCCAGCAGCTTAGTTAGCGGGAGATCCTACGAGCAGTACTTC	CASSLVSGRSYEQYF
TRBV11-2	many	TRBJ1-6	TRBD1	TGTGCCAGCAGCTTAGATCAGTGGGGACAGGGGGCAAATAATTCACCCCTCCACTTT	CASSLDQWGQGANNSPLHF
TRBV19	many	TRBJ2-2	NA	TGTGCCACCAGCATTGAGCGGAACACCGGGGAGCTGTTTTTT	CATSIERNTGELFF
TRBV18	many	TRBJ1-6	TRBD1	TGTGCCAGCTCACCGGGACAGGGGCATTCACCCCTCCACTTT	CASSPGQGHSPLHF
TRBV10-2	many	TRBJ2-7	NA	TGCGCCAGCCGTCACGGACTGGGATACGAGCAGTACTTC	CASRHGLGYEQYF
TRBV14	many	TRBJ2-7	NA	TGTGCCAGCAGCCAACCAGGGTTCTACGAGCAGTACTTC	CASSQPGFYEQYF
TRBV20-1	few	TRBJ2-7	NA	TGCGGTGCTAGAGAGGTGGGCTCGCGGGCCCTACGATTTGAGCAGTACTTC	CGAREVGSRALRFEQYF
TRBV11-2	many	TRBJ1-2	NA	TGTGCCAGCAGCTTTGACGGCGCGGGGGCTAACTATGGCTACACCTTC	CASSFDGAGANYGYTF
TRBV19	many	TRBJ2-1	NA	TGTGCCAGTCGTGGGCGGGCGAAGTTCCGGGCCGTACCCGAGCAGTTCTTC	CASRGRAKFRAVPEQFF
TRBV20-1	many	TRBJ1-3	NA	TGCAGTGCTAGAGATCCGGGGTCTGGAAACACCATATATTTT	CSARDPGSGNTIYF
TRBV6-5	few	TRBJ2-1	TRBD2	TGTGCCAGCAGTTATATTAGCGGGTACTCCTACAATGAGCAGTTCTTC	CASSYISGYSYNEQFF
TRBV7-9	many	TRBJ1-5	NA	TGTGCCAGCAGCTTAGCCGGAAAGGGCCAGCCCCAGCATTTT	CASSLAGKGQPQHF
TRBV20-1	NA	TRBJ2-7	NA	TGCAGTGCTACGAGGGCGAGCCAGTACTTC	CSATRASQYF
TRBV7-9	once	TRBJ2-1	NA	TGTGCCAGCAGCAAACGGGACAATGAAGAGACCCGGTACTTC	CASSKRDNEETRYF
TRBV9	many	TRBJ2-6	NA	TGTGCCAGCAGTCCCCTGTGGGGCCCCGGGGGTTCCTCTGGGGCCAACGTCCTGACTTTC	CASSPLWGPGGSSGANVLTF
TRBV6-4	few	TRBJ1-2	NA	TGTGCCAGCAGTGACTCACTCGGCGGGGGGCAAAACTATGGCTACACCTTC	CASSDSLGGGQNYGYTF
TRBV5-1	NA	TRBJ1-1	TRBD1	TGCGCCAGCAGCGCGATGACAGGGGACAACACTGAAGCTTTCTTT	CASSAMTGDNTEAFF
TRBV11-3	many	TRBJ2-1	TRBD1	TGTGCCAGCAGCTTAGGTGGGGTAGGGGGCCGTGAGCAGTTCTTC	CASSLGGVGGREQFF
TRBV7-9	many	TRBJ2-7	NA	TGTGCCAGCAGCCCGCCGGGCAGCTCCTACGAGCAGTACTTC	CASSPPGSSYEQYF
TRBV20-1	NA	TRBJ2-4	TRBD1	TGCAGTGCTAGGCTAGGACAGACAGGGGGCATAGCCAAAAACATTCAGTACTTC	CSARLGQTGGIAKNIQYF
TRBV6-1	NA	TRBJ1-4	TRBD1	TGTGCCAGCAGTGGCAGGGGGCGGGGGGAAAAACTGTTTTTT	CASSGRGRGEKLFF
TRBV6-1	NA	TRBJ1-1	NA	TGTGCCAGCAATCGGGATACGAACACTGAAGCTTTCTTT	CASNRDTNTEAFF
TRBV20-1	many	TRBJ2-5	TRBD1	TGCAGTGCTTCCCCGTCGACAGGGGAAGAGACCCAGTACTTC	CSASPSTGEETQYF
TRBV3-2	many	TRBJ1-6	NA	TGTGCCAGCAGCCTTCCGGGACATGTATATGGGCACTATAATTCACCCCTCCACTTT	CASSLPGHVYGHYNSPLHF
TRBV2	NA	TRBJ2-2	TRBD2	TGTGCCAGCACACTAGCGGGAGTTATAGCGAACACCGGGGAGCTGTTTTTT	CASTLAGVIANTGELFF
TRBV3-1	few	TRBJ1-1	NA	TGTGCCAGCGGCTTTGGGGCTGAAGCTTTCTTT	CASGFGAEAFF
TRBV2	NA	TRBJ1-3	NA	TGTGCCAGCAAAACCGGGACTGGAAACACCATATATTTT	CASKTGTGNTIYF
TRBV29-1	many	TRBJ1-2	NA	TGCAGCGTTGAGCTCAGGGGTTCGTTTGGCTACACCTTC	CSVELRGSFGYTF